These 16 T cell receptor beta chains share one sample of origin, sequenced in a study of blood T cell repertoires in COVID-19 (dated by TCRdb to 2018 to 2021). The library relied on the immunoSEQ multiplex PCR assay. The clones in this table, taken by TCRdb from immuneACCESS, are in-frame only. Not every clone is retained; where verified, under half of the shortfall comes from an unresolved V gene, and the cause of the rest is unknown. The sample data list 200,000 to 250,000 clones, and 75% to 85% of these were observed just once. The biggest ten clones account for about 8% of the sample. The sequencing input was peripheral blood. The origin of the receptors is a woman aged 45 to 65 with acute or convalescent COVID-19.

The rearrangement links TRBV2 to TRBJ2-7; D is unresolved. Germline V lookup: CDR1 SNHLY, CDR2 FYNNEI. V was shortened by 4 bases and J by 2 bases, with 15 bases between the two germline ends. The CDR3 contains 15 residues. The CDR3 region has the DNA TGTGCCAGCAGTGGATACGCGACAAGAACCTACGAGCAGTACTTC. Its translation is CASSGYATRTYEQYF.

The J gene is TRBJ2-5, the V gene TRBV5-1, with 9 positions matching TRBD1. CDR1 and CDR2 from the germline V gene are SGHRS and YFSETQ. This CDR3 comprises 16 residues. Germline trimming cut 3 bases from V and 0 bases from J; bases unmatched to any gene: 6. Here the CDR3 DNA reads TGCGCCAGCAGCTCACAGGGGGCGGGGTACCAAGAGACCCAGTACTTC. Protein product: CASSSQGAGYQETQYF.

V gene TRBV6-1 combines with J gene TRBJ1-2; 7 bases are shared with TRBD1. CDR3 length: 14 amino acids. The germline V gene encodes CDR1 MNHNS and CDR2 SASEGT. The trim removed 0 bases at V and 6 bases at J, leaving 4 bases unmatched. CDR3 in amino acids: CASSEATGFHGYTF. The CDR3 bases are TGTGCCAGCAGTGAAGCGACAGGGTTCCATGGCTACACCTTC.

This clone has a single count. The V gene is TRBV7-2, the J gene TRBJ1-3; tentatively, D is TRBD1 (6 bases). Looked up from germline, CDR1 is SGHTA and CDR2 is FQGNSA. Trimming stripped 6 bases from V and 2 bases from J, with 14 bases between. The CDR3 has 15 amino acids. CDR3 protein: CASSPTGSPGNTIYF. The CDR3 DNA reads TGTGCCAGCAGTCCAACAGGGAGCCCTGGAAACACCATATATTTT.

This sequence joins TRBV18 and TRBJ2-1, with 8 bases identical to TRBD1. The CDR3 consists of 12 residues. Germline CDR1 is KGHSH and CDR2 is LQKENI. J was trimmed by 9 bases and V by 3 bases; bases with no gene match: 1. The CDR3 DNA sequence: TGTGCCAGCTCACCCCAGGGGGCTGAGCAGTTCTTC. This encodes CASSPQGAEQFF.

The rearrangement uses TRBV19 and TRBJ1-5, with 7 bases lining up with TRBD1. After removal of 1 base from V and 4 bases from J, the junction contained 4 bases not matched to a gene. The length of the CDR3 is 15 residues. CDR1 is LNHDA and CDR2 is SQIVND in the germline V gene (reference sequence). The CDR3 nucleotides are TGTGCCAGTAGTATAGCCAACAGGGGTAATCAGCCCCAGCATTTT. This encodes CASSIANRGNQPQHF.

In nucleotides, the CDR3 is TGCGCCAGCAGCCCCGATGGACCCAGTTCGGGGGGAAACACCATATATTTT. Its protein is CASSPDGPSSGGNTIYF. The chain links TRBV5-1 to TRBJ1-3, with D unresolved. The CDR3 loop spans 17 amino acids. With 4 bases removed from V and 4 bases from J, the gap between germline ends came to 21 bases. CDR1 is SGHRS and CDR2 is YFSETQ in the germline V gene.

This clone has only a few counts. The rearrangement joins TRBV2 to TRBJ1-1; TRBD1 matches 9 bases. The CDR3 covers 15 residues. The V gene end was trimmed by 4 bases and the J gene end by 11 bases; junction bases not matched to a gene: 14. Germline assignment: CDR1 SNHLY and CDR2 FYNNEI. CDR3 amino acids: CASSADRTGTGPAFF. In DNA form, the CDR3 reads TGTGCCAGCAGTGCCGACCGAACCGGGACAGGGCCCGCTTTCTTT. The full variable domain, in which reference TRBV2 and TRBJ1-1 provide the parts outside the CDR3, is EPEVTQTPSHQVTQMGQEVILRCVPISNHLYFYWYRQILGQKVEFLVSFYNNEISEKSEIFDDQFSVERPDGSNFTLKIRSTKLEDSAMYFCASSADRTGTGPAFFGQGTRLTVV.

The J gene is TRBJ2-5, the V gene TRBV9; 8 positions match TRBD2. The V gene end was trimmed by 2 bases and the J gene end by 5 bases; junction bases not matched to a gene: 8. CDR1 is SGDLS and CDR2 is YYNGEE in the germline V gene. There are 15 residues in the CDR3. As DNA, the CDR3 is TGTGCCAGCAGCGTTCGACTAGCGCCCCAGGAGACCCAGTACTTC. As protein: CASSVRLAPQETQYF.

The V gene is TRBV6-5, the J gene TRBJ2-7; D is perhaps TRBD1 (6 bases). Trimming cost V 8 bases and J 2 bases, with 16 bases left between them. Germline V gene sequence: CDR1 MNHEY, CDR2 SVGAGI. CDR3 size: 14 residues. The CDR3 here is CASLPGTRAYEQYF. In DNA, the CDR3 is TGTGCCAGCCTCCCCGGGACACGGGCCTACGAGCAGTACTTC.

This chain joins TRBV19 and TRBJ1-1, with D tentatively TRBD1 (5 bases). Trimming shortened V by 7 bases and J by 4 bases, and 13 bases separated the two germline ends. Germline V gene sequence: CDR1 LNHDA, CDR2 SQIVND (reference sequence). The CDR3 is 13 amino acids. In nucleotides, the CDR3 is TGTGCCAGTATTACCCAGGGATCCACTGAAGCTTTCTTT. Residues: CASITQGSTEAFF.

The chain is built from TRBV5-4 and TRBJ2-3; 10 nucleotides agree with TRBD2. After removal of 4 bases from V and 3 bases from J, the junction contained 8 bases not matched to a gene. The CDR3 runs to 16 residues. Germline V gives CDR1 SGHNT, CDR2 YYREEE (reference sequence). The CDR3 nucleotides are TGTGCCAGCAGCCCCGGGGGTAGCGGGAGGACAGATACGCAGTATTTT. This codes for CASSPGGSGRTDTQYF.

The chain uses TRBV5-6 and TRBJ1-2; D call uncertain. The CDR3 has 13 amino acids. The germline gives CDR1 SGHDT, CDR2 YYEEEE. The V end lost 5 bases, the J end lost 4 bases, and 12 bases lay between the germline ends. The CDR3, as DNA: TGTGCCAGCAGGTTGAGGGAGGGCTATGGCTACACCTTC. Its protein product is CASRLREGYGYTF.

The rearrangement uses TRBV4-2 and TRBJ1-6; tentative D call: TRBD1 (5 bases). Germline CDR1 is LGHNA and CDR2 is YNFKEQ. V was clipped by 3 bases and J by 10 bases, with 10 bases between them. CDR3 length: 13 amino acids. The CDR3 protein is CASSQGGRSPLHF. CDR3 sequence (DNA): TGTGCCAGCAGCCAGGGGGGGAGATCACCCCTCCACTTT.

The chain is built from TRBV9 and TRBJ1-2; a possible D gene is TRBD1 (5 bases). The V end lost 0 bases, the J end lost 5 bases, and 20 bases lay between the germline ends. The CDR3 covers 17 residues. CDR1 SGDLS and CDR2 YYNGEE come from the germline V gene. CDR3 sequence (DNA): TGTGCCAGCAGCGTAGGTAGCCGGGCCCGGGAGGGGTATGGCTACACCTTC. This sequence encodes CASSVGSRAREGYGYTF.

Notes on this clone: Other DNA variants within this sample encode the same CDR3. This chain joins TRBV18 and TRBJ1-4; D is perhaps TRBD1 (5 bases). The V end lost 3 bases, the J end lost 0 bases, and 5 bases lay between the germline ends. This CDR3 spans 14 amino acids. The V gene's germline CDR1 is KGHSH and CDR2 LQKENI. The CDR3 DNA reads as TGTGCCAGCTCACCGACAGCAACTAATGAAAAACTGTTTTTT. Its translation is CASSPTATNEKLFF.